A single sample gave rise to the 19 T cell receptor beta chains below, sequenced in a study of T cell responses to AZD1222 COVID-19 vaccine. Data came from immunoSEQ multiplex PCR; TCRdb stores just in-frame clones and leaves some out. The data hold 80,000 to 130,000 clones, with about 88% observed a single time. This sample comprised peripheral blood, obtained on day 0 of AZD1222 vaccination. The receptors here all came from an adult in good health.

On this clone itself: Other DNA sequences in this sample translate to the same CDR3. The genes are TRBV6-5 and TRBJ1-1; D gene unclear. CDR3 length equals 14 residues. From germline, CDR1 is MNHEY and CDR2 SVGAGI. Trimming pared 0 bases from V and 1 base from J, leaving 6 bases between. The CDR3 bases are TGTGCCAGCAGTTACTCGGGCGGGAACACTGAAGCTTTCTTT. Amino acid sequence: CASSYSGGNTEAFF.

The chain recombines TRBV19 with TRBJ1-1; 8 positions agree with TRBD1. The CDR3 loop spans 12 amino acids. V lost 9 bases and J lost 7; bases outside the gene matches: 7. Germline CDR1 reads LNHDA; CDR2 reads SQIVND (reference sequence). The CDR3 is CASQDRGVEAFF. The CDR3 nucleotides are TGTGCCAGCCAAGACAGGGGAGTTGAAGCTTTCTTT.

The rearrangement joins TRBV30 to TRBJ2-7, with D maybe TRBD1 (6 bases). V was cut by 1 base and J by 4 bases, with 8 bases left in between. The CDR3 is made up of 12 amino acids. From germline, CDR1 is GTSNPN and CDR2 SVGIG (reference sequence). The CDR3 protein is CAWSAQGYEQYF. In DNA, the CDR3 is TGTGCCTGGAGTGCACAGGGTTACGAGCAGTACTTC.

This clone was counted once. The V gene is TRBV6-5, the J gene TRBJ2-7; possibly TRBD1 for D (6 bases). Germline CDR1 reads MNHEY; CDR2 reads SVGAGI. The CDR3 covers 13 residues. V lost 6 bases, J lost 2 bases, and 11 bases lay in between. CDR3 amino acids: CASSRDITYEQYF. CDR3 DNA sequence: TGTGCCAGCAGCCGGGACATAACCTACGAGCAGTACTTC.

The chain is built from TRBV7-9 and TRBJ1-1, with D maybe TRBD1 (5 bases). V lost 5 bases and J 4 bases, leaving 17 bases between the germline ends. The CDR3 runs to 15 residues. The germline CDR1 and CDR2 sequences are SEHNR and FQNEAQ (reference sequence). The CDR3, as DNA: TGTGCCAGCAGCCTCTCCCAGGGTGAATTCACTGAAGCTTTCTTT. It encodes CASSLSQGEFTEAFF.

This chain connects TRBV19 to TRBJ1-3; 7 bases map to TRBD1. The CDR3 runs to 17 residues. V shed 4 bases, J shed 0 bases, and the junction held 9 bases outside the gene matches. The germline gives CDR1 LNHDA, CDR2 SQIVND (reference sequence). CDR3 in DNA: TGTGCCAGTAGTACCTGGACAGGCTGGTCCTCTGGAAACACCATATATTTT. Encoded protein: CASSTWTGWSSGNTIYF. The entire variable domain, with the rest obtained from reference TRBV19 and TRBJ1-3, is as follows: DGGITQSPKYLFRKEGQNVTLSCEQNLNHDAMYWYRQDPGQGLRLIYYSQIVNDFQKGDIAEGYSVSREKKESFPLTVTSAQKNPTAFYLCASSTWTGWSSGNTIYFGEGSWLTVV.

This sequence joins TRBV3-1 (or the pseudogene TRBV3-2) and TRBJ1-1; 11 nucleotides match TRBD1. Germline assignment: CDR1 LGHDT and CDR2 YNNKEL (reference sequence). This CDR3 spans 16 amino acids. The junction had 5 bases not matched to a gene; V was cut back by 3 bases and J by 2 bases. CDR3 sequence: CASSQGQGEFNTEAFF. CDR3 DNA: TGTGCCAGCAGCCAGGGACAGGGGGAGTTCAACACTGAAGCTTTCTTT.

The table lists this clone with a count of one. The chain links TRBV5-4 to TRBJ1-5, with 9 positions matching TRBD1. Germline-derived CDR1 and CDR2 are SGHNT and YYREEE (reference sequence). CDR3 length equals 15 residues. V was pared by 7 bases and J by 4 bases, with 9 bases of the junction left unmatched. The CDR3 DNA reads TGTGCCAGCCCACCGGACAGGGGAAATAATCAGCCCCAGCATTTT. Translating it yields CASPPDRGNNQPQHF.

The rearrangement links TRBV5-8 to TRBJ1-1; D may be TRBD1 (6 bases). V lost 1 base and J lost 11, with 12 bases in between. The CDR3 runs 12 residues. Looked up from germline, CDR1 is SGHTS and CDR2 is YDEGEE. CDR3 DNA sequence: TGTGCCAGCAGCTTGCGGGGGGCTGTTGCTTTCTTT. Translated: CASSLRGAVAFF.

The CDR3 DNA reads TGTGCCAGCAGTGAGTACAGGGGCCATCAGCCCCAGCATTTT. Amino acid sequence: CASSEYRGHQPQHF. V is TRBV6-1 and J is TRBJ1-5, with 7 positions matching TRBD1. The V gene end was trimmed by 3 bases and the J gene end by 5 bases; junction bases not matched to a gene: 4. This CDR3 contains 14 residues. CDR1 is MNHNS and CDR2 is SASEGT in the germline V gene.

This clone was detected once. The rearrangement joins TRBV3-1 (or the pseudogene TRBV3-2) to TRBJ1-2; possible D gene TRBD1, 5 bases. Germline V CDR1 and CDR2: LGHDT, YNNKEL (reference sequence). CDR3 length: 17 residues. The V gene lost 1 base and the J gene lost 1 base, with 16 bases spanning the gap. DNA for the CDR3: TGTGCCAGCAGCCAAGCGGTACCGGGACGGTTTAACTATGGCTACACCTTC. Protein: CASSQAVPGRFNYGYTF.

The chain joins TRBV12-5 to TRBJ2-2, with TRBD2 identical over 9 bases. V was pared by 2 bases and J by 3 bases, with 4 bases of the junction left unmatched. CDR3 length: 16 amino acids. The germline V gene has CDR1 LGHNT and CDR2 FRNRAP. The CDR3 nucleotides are TGTGCTAGTGGTTTGCCTAGCGGGGAGTACACCGGGGAGCTGTTTTTT. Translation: CASGLPSGEYTGELFF. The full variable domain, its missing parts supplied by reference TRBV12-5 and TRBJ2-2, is DARVTQTPRHKVTEMGQEVTMRCQPILGHNTVFWYRQTMMQGLELLAYFRNRAPLDDSGMPKDRFSAEMPDATLATLKIQPSEPRDSAVYFCASGLPSGEYTGELFFGEGSRLTVL.

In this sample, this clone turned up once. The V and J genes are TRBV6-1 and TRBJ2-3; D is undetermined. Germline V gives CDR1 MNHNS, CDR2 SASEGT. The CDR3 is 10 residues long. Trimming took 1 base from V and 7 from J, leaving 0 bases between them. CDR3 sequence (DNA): TGTGCCAGCAGTGAAGATACGCAGTATTTT. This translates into CASSEDTQYF.

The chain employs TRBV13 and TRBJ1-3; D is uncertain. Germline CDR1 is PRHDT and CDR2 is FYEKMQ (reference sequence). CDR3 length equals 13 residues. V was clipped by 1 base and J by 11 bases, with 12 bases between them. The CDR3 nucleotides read TGTGCCAGCAGCTTAGATTCCCTGAGGGCCATATATTTT. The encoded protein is CASSLDSLRAIYF.

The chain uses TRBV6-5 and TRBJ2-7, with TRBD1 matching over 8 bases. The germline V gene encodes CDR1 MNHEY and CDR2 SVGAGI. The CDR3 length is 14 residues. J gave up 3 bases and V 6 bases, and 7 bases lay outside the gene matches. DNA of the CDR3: TGTGCCAGCAGAGGACAGGGCAGTCTCTACGAGCAGTACTTC. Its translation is CASRGQGSLYEQYF.

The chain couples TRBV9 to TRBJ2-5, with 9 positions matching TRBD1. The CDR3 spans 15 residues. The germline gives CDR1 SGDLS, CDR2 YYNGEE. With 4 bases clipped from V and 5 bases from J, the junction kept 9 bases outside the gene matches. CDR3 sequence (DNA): TGTGCCAGCAGCATGGGGACAGGGAGGGGGGAGACCCAGTACTTC. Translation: CASSMGTGRGETQYF.

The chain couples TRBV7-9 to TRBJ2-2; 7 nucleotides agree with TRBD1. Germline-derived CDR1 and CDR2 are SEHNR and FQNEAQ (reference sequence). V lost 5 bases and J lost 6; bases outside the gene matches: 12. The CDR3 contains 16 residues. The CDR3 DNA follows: TGTGCCAGCAGCCACGCGACAGGGATGGTCGCCGGGGAGCTGTTTTTT. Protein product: CASSHATGMVAGELFF.

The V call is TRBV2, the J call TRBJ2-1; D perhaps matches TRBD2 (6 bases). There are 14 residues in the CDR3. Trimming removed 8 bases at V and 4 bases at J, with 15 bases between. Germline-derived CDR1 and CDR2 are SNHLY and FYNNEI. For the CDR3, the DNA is TGTGCCAGCGGGGGGTCGGCAGTTTACAATGAGCAGTTCTTC. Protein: CASGGSAVYNEQFF.

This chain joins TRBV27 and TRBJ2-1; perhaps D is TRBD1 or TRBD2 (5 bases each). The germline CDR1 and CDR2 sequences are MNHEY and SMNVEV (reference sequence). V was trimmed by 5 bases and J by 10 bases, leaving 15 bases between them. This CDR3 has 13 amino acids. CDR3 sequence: CASSTEGPLEQFF. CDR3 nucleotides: TGTGCCAGCAGTACAGAGGGACCGTTGGAGCAGTTCTTC.